This record concerns one T cell receptor (beta chain) sequence. What it recognizes is unknown. Generated by immunoSEQ multiplex PCR, the TCRdb table keeps only in-frame clones and is missing some. The table records around 350,000 clones, approximately 85% of them present only once. This record comes from a study of Ad26.COV2.S vaccination and SARS-CoV-2 variants. Germline lookup yields CDR1 MNHEY and CDR2 SMNVEV (reference sequence). The CDR3 is 18 amino acids. Trimming took 10 bases from V and 1 from J; bases not matched to a gene: 20. Study conclusions and caveats: The TCR-based breadth and depth measures might underestimate overall T cell responses.

Treatment defined: around 19 received Ad26.COV2.S at low or high dose, single or two shots; 5 received placebo; per-sample allocation not given. At day 63 after the first vaccine or placebo injection, samples were drawn. The chain carries TRBV27 and TRBJ1-2; 8 bases fit TRBD1. Here the sequenced sample was peripheral blood, taken in a trial of Ad26.COV2.S vaccine versus placebo. The receptor was isolated from a person between 18 and 60 years old who received the Ad26.COV2.S COVID-19 vaccine or a placebo. CDR3 nucleotide sequence: TGTGCCACCTTGCCAGGACAGGGATTCGGTCGGGGTAACTATGGCTACACCTTC. It is translated as CATLPGQGFGRGNYGYTF.